Below are 22 T cell receptor beta chains sequenced from a single sample in a study of PD-L1 blockade in urothelial cancer. Data came from immunoSEQ multiplex PCR; TCRdb stores just in-frame clones and leaves some out. Of tens of thousands of clones in the sample, 84% are singletons; the top ten hold around a tenth. Time point reported: pretreatment peripheral blood. The sample was PBMCs, taken around atezolizumab (anti-PD-L1) treatment. The receptor set was obtained from a woman in her 70s with urothelial cancer.

CDR3 sequence reads: CASSLVRSGGNQPQHF. The CDR3 DNA sequence: TGTGCCAGCAGCTTAGTTAGATCGGGGGGCAATCAGCCCCAGCATTTT. The chain employs TRBV7-8 and TRBJ1-5; D possibly corresponds to TRBD1 (5 bases). Germline-derived CDR1 and CDR2 are SGHVS and FQNEAQ. The CDR3 runs to 16 residues. V lost 1 base to trimming and J lost 2 bases, with 12 bases between them. Supplemented by reference TRBV7-8 and TRBJ1-5, the full variable domain reads GAGVSQSPRYKVAKRGQDVALRCDPISGHVSLFWYQQALGQGPEFLTYFQNEAQLDKSGLPSDRFFAERPEGSVSTLKIQRTQQEDSAVYLCASSLVRSGGNQPQHFGDGTRLSIL.

This clone was recorded once. The chain is built from TRBV7-2 and TRBJ2-5, with D possibly being TRBD2 (6 bases). V was pared by 4 bases and J by 5 bases, with 20 bases between. CDR1 is SGHTA and CDR2 is FQGNSA in the germline V gene. The CDR3 length is 16 residues. The CDR3 is CASSSKVWGVVETQYF. In nucleotides, the CDR3 is TGTGCCAGCAGCTCTAAAGTGTGGGGGGTGGTGGAGACCCAGTACTTC.

The CDR3 DNA reads TGTGCCAGCAGCTTGATGGACAGGGGGAATTACTACGAGCAGTACTTC. This codes for CASSLMDRGNYYEQYF. The rearrangement uses TRBV5-6 and TRBJ2-7; 10 nucleotides line up with TRBD1. J gave up 3 bases and V 1 base, and 7 bases lay outside the gene matches. This CDR3 is 16 amino acids long. From germline, CDR1 is SGHDT and CDR2 YYEEEE.

The chain links TRBV7-6 to TRBJ2-1; 11 bases agree with TRBD2. The germline CDR1 and CDR2 sequences are SGHVS and FNYEAQ. The ends lost 2 bases at V and 0 bases at J; junction bases unmatched: 12. The CDR3 loop spans 20 amino acids. The CDR3 DNA is TGTGCCAGCAGCTTACAATTACTAGCGGGGGTCCTTAGCTCCTACAATGAGCAGTTCTTC. It translates to CASSLQLLAGVLSSYNEQFF.

V is TRBV5-4 and J is TRBJ2-5, with 7 positions matching TRBD2. V was clipped by 1 base and J by 2 bases; unmatched bases: 5. Germline loops: CDR1 SGHNT, CDR2 YYREEE (reference sequence). CDR3 length: 15 amino acids. CDR3 residues: CASSLPGGWQETQYF. The CDR3 nucleotides read TGTGCCAGCAGCTTGCCGGGGGGTTGGCAAGAGACCCAGTACTTC.

This clone came up a few times. V and J are TRBV11-3 and TRBJ1-4, with TRBD1 identical over 7 bases. Germline assignment: CDR1 SGHNT and CDR2 YENEEA. The J segment lost 3 bases and the V segment lost 6 bases, leaving 7 bases of the junction unmatched. This CDR3 spans 15 amino acids. CDR3 in amino acids: CASSRGQDANEKLFF. The CDR3 DNA sequence: TGTGCCAGCAGTCGAGGACAGGACGCTAATGAAAAACTGTTTTTT. Full variable domain (rest looked up from reference TRBV11-3 and TRBJ1-4): EAGVVQSPRYKIIEKKQPVAFWCNPISGHNTLYWYLQNLGQGPELLIRYENEEAVDDSQLPKDRFSAERLKGVDSTLKIQPAELGDSAVYLCASSRGQDANEKLFFGSGTQLSVL.

This rearrangement joins TRBV7-2 to TRBJ2-3; 7 bases agree with TRBD1. The germline V gene encodes CDR1 SGHTA and CDR2 FQGNSA. J gave up 0 bases and V 5 bases, and 8 bases lay outside the gene matches. This CDR3 has 16 amino acids. DNA of the CDR3: TGTGCCAGCAGCCGAAGACAGGGTCATAGCACAGATACGCAGTATTTT. Translating gives CASSRRQGHSTDTQYF.

In this sample, this clone turned up a few times. The gene calls are TRBV28 and TRBJ1-2, with 10 bases identical to TRBD1. The length of the CDR3 is 14 residues. With 4 bases clipped from V and 4 bases from J, the junction kept 3 bases outside the gene matches. The germline V gene has CDR1 MDHEN and CDR2 SYDVKM. The CDR3 coding sequence is TGTGCCAGCAGTTCCGGGACAGGGGTCTATGGCTACACCTTC. This codes for CASSSGTGVYGYTF.

The CDR3 is CASSFSNRGNTEAFF. CDR3 in DNA: TGTGCCAGCAGCTTCTCCAACAGGGGCAACACTGAAGCTTTCTTT. The gene calls are TRBV5-4 and TRBJ1-1; 7 bases are a match to TRBD1. Trimming cost V 2 bases and J 2 bases; bases outside gene matches: 6. Germline CDR1 reads SGHNT; CDR2 reads YYREEE (reference sequence). This CDR3 region has 15 residues.

The V and J genes are TRBV5-4 and TRBJ2-3, with 7 positions matching TRBD2. V was clipped by 2 bases and J by 3 bases; unmatched bases: 9. The CDR3 has 16 amino acids. Per the germline V gene, CDR1 is SGHNT and CDR2 is YYREEE (reference sequence). CDR3 nucleotide sequence: TGTGCCAGCAGCTTTGATCCCGGACTAGAAACAGATACGCAGTATTTT. Its translation is CASSFDPGLETDTQYF.

This clone was detected only once. This chain joins TRBV7-2 and TRBJ2-1; 8 nucleotides line up with TRBD2. Germline V gene lookup returns CDR1 SGHTA and CDR2 FQGNSA. J gave up 8 bases and V 0 bases, and 6 bases lay outside the gene matches. CDR3 length equals 15 residues. CDR3 nucleotides: TGTGCCAGCAGCTTAGCCGGGACTAGTTATTATGAGCAGTTCTTC. This translates into CASSLAGTSYYEQFF.

This chain joins TRBV11-2 and TRBJ2-5, with 16 positions matching TRBD2. The CDR3 has 19 residues. From germline, CDR1 is SGHAT and CDR2 FQNNGV. V lost 1 base to trimming and J lost 6 bases; unmatched junction nucleotides: 11. CDR3 sequence (DNA): TGTGCCAGCAGCTTAGTCCCCGGGACTAGCGGGGGGGCTCTTAAGACCCAGTACTTC. Amino acid sequence: CASSLVPGTSGGALKTQYF.

The rearrangement links TRBV7-3 to TRBJ2-1, with D maybe TRBD2 (6 bases). This CDR3 is 17 amino acids long. V lost 5 bases and J 1 base, leaving 18 bases between the germline ends. Germline V CDR1 and CDR2: SGHTA, FQGTGA. In DNA, the CDR3 is TGTGCCAGCAGCCAAACGGGCGGGGACCATTCCTACAATGAGCAGTTCTTC. Its translation: CASSQTGGDHSYNEQFF.

V is TRBV5-4 and J is TRBJ2-1; tentatively, D is TRBD1 (6 bases). Germline CDR1 is SGHNT and CDR2 is YYREEE (reference sequence). V was pared by 4 bases and J by 5 bases, with 10 bases between. The CDR3 extends over 13 amino acids. CDR3: CASSPRQDNEQFF. Written as DNA, the CDR3 is TGTGCCAGCAGCCCGCGACAGGACAATGAGCAGTTCTTC. The whole variable domain, remainder taken from reference TRBV5-4 and TRBJ2-1, is ETGVTQSPTHLIKTRGQQVTLRCSSQSGHNTVSWYQQALGQGPQFIFQYYREEENGRGNFPPRFSGLQFPNYSSELNVNALELDDSALYLCASSPRQDNEQFFGPGTRLTVL.

This chain links TRBV6-1 with TRBJ2-1, with a possible D match to TRBD2 (6 bases). Per the germline V gene, CDR1 is MNHNS and CDR2 is SASEGT. CDR3 size: 15 residues. V lost 4 bases and J 6 bases, leaving 16 bases between the germline ends. The CDR3 loop is CASSAGTSLGNEQFF. The CDR3 nucleotides are TGTGCCAGCAGTGCAGGGACTTCCCTAGGCAATGAGCAGTTCTTC.

J is TRBJ2-5 and V is TRBV5-1, with 13 positions matching TRBD2. Trimming at V came to 4 bases and at J to 1 base, leaving 4 bases not matched to a gene. Germline values: CDR1 SGHRS, CDR2 YFSETQ. The length of the CDR3 is 16 residues. The CDR3 sequence is CASSRGLAGFQETQYF. CDR3 sequence (DNA): TGCGCCAGCAGCAGGGGACTAGCGGGGTTCCAAGAGACCCAGTACTTC.

The genes are TRBV9 and TRBJ1-6, with D perhaps TRBD1 (5 bases). Trimming removed 4 bases at V and 0 bases at J, with 17 bases between. Germline CDR1 and CDR2: SGDLS and YYNGEE. This CDR3 comprises 18 residues. CDR3 sequence reads: CASSPRDSPSSYNSPLHF. The CDR3 DNA reads TGTGCCAGCAGCCCTCGGGACTCGCCGAGCTCCTATAATTCACCCCTCCACTTT.

V and J are TRBV27 and TRBJ2-5, with 11 positions matching TRBD2. V gave up 2 bases and J gave up 11 bases; unmatched junction bases: 16. This CDR3 spans 17 amino acids. The V gene's germline CDR1 is MNHEY and CDR2 SMNVEV (reference sequence). The DNA for the CDR3 is TGTGCCAGCAGTTTAGGGGGCTCCGGGGCTAGCGGGAGGCCACAGTACTTC. It specifies CASSLGGSGASGRPQYF.

This clone was observed a few times. The chain employs TRBV5-4 and TRBJ1-2; D not certain. CDR1 SGHNT and CDR2 YYREEE come from the germline V gene (reference sequence). This CDR3 has 13 amino acids. V gave up 0 bases and J gave up 1 base, with 4 bases separating them. CDR3 nucleotides: TGTGCCAGCAGCTTGGAATATAACTATGGCTACACCTTC. It specifies CASSLEYNYGYTF. The full variable domain, rest sourced from reference TRBV5-4 and TRBJ1-2, is ETGVTQSPTHLIKTRGQQVTLRCSSQSGHNTVSWYQQALGQGPQFIFQYYREEENGRGNFPPRFSGLQFPNYSSELNVNALELDDSALYLCASSLEYNYGYTFGSGTRLTVV.

This clone was detected only a few times. The chain employs TRBV19 and TRBJ2-7; a possible D gene is TRBD2 (6 bases). The CDR3 totals 14 residues. The germline V gene encodes CDR1 LNHDA and CDR2 SQIVND (reference sequence). Trimming removed 0 bases at V and 4 bases at J, with 10 bases between. The CDR3 here is CASSIDGSRYEQYF. The CDR3 region has the DNA TGTGCCAGTAGTATAGACGGGAGTAGGTACGAGCAGTACTTC.

The chain recombines TRBV27 with TRBJ2-7; 7 nucleotides agree with TRBD1. The CDR3 contains 13 residues. The V and J ends lost 2 bases and 3 bases, in that order; junction bases with no gene match: 1. Germline CDR1 and CDR2: MNHEY and SMNVEV (reference sequence). The CDR3 loop is CASSLRQGYEQYF. DNA for the CDR3: TGTGCCAGCAGTTTAAGACAGGGCTACGAGCAGTACTTC.

This clone was observed a few times. V usage is TRBV18 and J usage is TRBJ2-7; 12 bases line up with TRBD2. J was trimmed by 3 bases and V by 8 bases; bases with no gene match: 8. This CDR3 comprises 15 residues. Germline V gene sequence: CDR1 KGHSH, CDR2 LQKENI. Here the CDR3 reads CASATSTSGGYEQYF. Here the CDR3 DNA reads TGTGCCAGCGCTACCTCGACTAGCGGGGGCTACGAGCAGTACTTC. The whole variable domain, remainder taken from reference TRBV18 and TRBJ2-7, is NAGVMQNPRHLVRRRGQEARLRCSPMKGHSHVYWYRQLPEEGLKFMVYLQKENIIDESGMPKERFSAEFPKEGPSILRIQQVVRGDSAAYFCASATSTSGGYEQYFGPGTRLTVT.